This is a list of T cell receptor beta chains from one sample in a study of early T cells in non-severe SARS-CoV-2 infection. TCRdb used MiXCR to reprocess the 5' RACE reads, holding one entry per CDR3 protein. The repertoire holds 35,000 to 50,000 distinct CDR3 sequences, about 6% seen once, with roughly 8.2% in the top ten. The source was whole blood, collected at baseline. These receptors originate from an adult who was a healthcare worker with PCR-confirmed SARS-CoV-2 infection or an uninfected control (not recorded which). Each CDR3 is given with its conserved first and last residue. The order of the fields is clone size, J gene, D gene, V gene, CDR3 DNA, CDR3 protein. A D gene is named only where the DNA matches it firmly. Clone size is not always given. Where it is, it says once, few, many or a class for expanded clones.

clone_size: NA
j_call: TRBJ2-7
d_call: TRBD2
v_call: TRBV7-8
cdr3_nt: TGTGCCAGCAGCTCCCGGGGTAGCGGGGGGTACTACGAGCAGTACTTC
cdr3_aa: CASSSRGSGGYYEQYF

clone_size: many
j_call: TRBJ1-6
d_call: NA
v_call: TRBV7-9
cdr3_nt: TGTGCCAGCAGGGGTGATAATTCACCCCTCCACTTT
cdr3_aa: CASRGDNSPLHF

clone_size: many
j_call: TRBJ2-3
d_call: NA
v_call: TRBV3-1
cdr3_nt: TGTGCCAGCAGCCAACTCGGGCAGGTTGATAGCACAGATACGCAGTATTTT
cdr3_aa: CASSQLGQVDSTDTQYF

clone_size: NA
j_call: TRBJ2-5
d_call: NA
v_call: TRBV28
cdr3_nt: TGTGCCAGCAACTTCGACAGTTGGGGTCAAGAGACCCAGTACTTC
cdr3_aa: CASNFDSWGQETQYF

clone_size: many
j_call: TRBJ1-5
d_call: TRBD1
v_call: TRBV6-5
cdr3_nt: TGTGCCAGCAGTTCCGGGACAGGGGCATCGAATCAGCCCCAGCATTTT
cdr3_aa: CASSSGTGASNQPQHF

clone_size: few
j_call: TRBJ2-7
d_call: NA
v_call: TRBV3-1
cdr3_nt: TGTGCCAGCAGCCACGACCTGGGACAACTCTACGAGCAGTACTTC
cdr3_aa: CASSHDLGQLYEQYF

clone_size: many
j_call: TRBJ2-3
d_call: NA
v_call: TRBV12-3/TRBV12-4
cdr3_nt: TGTGCCAGCAGTTCAGGGTACGGGTGGAGCACAGATACGCAGTATTTT
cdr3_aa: CASSSGYGWSTDTQYF

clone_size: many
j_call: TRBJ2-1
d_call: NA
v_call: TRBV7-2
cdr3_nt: TGTGCCAGCAGAATTAGAGGGCCCGAGCAGTTCTTC
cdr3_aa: CASRIRGPEQFF

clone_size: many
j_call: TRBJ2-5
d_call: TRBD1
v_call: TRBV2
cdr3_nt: TGTGCCAGTAGAATCACAGGGGCCCAAGAGACCCAGTACTTC
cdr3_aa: CASRITGAQETQYF

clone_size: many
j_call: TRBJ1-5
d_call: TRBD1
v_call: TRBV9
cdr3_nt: TGTGCCAGCAGCCCGACAGGGAAGAGCAATCAGCCCCAGCATTTT
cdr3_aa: CASSPTGKSNQPQHF

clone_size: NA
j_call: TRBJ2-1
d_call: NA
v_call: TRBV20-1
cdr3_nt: TGCAGTGCTAGCCGGGCAGCCGCCTACAATGAGCAGTTCTTC
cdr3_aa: CSASRAAAYNEQFF

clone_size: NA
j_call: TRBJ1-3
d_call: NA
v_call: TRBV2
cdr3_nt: TGTGCCAGCAGTGAAGGCGACAGCGTTCTCTCTGGAAACACCATATATTTT
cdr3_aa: CASSEGDSVLSGNTIYF

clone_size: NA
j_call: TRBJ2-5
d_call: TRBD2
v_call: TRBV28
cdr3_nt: TGTGCCAGCAGTTTACGTAGCGGGCAAGAGACCCAGTACTTC
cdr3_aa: CASSLRSGQETQYF

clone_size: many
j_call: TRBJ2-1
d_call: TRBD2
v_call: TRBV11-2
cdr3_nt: TGTGCCAGCAGCCAAGGACTAGCGGGGGCCTCCTACAATGAGCAGTTCTTC
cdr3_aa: CASSQGLAGASYNEQFF

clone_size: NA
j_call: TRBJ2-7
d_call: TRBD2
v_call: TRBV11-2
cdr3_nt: TGTGCCAGCAGCTTAGATAGCACTAGCGTTGTCTACGAGCAGTACTTC
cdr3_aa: CASSLDSTSVVYEQYF

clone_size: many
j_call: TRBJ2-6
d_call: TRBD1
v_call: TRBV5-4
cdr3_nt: TGTGCCAGCAGCCCCCAGGGGGTAGGGGCCAACGTCCTGACTTTC
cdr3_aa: CASSPQGVGANVLTF

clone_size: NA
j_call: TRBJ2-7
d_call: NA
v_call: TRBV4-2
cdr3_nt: TGTGCCAGCAGCCAAGAATTGGCACGGCGGGAGCAGTACTTC
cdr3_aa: CASSQELARREQYF

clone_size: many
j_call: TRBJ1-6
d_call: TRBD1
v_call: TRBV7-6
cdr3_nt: TGTGCCAGCAGCTTAGCTGGGACAGAGCATTCACCCCTCCACTTT
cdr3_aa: CASSLAGTEHSPLHF

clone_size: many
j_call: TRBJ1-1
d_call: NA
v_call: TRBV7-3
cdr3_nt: TGTGCCAGCAGCTTACACCGGGACGCTGAAGCTTTCTTT
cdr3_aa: CASSLHRDAEAFF

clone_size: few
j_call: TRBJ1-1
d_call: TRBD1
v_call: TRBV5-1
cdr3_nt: TGCGCCAGCAGCTTGGTTCCGGGACAGTGGAACACTGAAGCTTTCTTT
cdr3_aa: CASSLVPGQWNTEAFF

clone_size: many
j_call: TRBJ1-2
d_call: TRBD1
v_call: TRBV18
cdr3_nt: TGTGCCAGCTCACGTCCGGGACAGGGAGCCTATGGCTACACCTTC
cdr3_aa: CASSRPGQGAYGYTF

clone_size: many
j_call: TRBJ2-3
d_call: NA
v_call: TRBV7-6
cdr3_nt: TGTGCCAGCAGCTTAGAGTCCTCCGGGACAAGCCGGGGTACGCAGTATTTT
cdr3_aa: CASSLESSGTSRGTQYF

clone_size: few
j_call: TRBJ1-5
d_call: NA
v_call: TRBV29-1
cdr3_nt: TGCAGCGCAGTTTCCGGCAATCAGCCCCAGCATTTT
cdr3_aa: CSAVSGNQPQHF